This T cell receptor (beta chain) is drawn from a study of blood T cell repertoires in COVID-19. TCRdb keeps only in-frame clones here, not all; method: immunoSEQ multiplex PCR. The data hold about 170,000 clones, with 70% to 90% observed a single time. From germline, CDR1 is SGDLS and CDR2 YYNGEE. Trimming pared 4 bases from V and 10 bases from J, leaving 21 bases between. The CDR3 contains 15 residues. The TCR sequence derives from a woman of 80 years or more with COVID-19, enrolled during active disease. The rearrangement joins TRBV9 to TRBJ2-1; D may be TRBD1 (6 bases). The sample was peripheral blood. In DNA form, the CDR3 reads TGTGCCAGCAGCCCCAAGTTTTGGGGGCCTAGAGAGCAGTTCTTC. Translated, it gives CASSPKFWGPREQFF.